This T cell receptor (beta chain) was retrieved from a study of T cell clonotyping in hematopoietic cell transplantation. Study-level background: Cytoreduction preceded collection of pretransplant recipient samples.

V was pared by 0 bases and J by 11 bases, with 7 bases between. This CDR3 contains 11 residues. Germline lookup yields CDR1 MNHEY and CDR2 SVGAGI. A remark on this clone: The target antigen is unknown.

Study-wide results and caveats: Recipient TCR diversity dropped after transplant; expanded clonotypes rose from day 30 to 180. Broader posttransplant TCR repertoire diversity was predicted by graft donor and pretransplant recipient Inverse Simpson Index values.

Regarding time point: recipient sample about 28 days before transplant, after cytoreduction. Blood collection times were about day -28 and days 30, 100, 180 posttransplant. Produced via immunoSEQ multiplex PCR; TCRdb's table is partial and in-frame only. The top ten hold under 8% of the sample, which has more than 25,000 clones, about 83% seen once. Material: peripheral blood mononuclear cells, obtained before stem cell transplant. The rearrangement joins TRBV6-5 to TRBJ1-1; no clear D. This sequence originates from a woman in her twenties or thirties with chronic myeloid leukemia. Some clones in this sample may be carry-over from other donors' samples. CDR3 coding DNA: TGTGCCAGCAGTTACTCGTCCTACGCTTTCTTT. It encodes CASSYSSYAFF.